Listed below are T cell receptor beta chains from one sample, sequenced in a study of blood T cell repertoires in COVID-19. Profiling relied on immunoSEQ multiplex PCR, and the TCRdb table lists in-frame clones only, not all of them. In the table there are 200,000 to 250,000 clones, about nine tenths of which are singletons. The specimen was PBMCs or T cells enriched from blood (not recorded which). These receptors originate from a woman aged 40 to 49 with acute COVID-19. The CDR3 runs from the conserved cysteine through the conserved F or W. D genes are given only for firm matches. Some rows mark clone size as missing; the rest say once, few, many or name a class of expanded clone.

TRBJ1-5,-,TRBV19,-,16,CASSRRQRQEDQPQHF,TGTGCCAGTAGTCGGAGACAAAGACAGGAGGATCAGCCCCAGCATTTT
TRBJ1-1,few,TRBV6-4,TRBD1,17,CASSEVGDRGPLTEAFF,TGTGCCAGCAGTGAAGTGGGGGACAGGGGGCCCTTGACTGAAGCTTTCTTT
TRBJ1-6,-,TRBV11-2,TRBD1,15,CASSTLGQASSPLHF,TGTGCCAGCAGCACCTTGGGACAGGCCAGTTCACCCCTCCACTTT
TRBJ1-1,-,TRBV5-1,-,14,CASTKRAANTEAFF,TGCGCCAGCACCAAGAGGGCGGCGAACACTGAAGCTTTCTTT
TRBJ1-5,-,TRBV7-9,-,12,CASSLPGQPQHF,TGTGCCAGCAGCTTACCGGGGCAGCCCCAGCATTTT
TRBJ1-1,-,TRBV6-5,-,13,CASTPRGNTEAFF,TGTGCCAGCACCCCCCGGGGAAACACTGAAGCTTTCTTT
TRBJ1-2,few,TRBV19,TRBD1,15,CASSSDRGIGYGYTF,TGTGCCAGTAGTTCGGACAGGGGGATTGGCTATGGCTACACCTTC
TRBJ1-5,-,TRBV19,-,16,CASSILGGIFNQPQHF,TGTGCCAGTAGTATTCTGGGAGGGATTTTCAATCAGCCCCAGCATTTT
TRBJ1-2,few,TRBV19,TRBD1,14,CASSSGQGRYGYTF,TGTGCCAGTAGCTCTGGACAGGGACGCTATGGCTACACCTTC
TRBJ1-1,-,TRBV3-1/TRBV3-2,-,14,CASSPVRGPTEAFF,TGTGCCAGCAGCCCCGTCCGGGGTCCCACTGAAGCTTTCTTT
TRBJ1-1,-,TRBV23-1,-,12,CARLTWDTQAFF,TGCGCCAGGCTAACCTGGGACACCCAAGCTTTCTTT
TRBJ2-3,once,TRBV5-1,TRBD2,17,CASSGGTSGGASIVQYF,TGCGCCAGCAGCGGAGGGACTAGCGGGGGGGCCAGTATTGTGCAGTATTTT
TRBJ2-1,-,TRBV27,-,12,CASKQGALPAFF,TGTGCCAGCAAACAGGGTGCGTTACCGGCGTTCTTC
TRBJ1-2,-,TRBV9,-,14,CASSVAQGNYGYTF,TGTGCCAGCAGCGTAGCCCAGGGTAACTATGGCTACACCTTC
TRBJ2-2,-,TRBV6-1,-,15,CASSEEVWRTGELFF,TGTGCCAGCAGTGAAGAAGTGTGGAGGACCGGGGAGCTGTTTTTT
TRBJ2-1,-,TRBV5-1,TRBD2,15,CASSPREGEYNEQFF,TGCGCCAGCAGCCCCCGGGAGGGGGAATACAATGAGCAGTTCTTC
TRBJ1-1,-,TRBV3-1/TRBV3-2,-,17,CASSQEGFTGGITEAFF,TGTGCCAGCAGCCAAGAAGGTTTTACGGGGGGCATCACTGAAGCTTTCTTT
TRBJ1-2,-,TRBV6-2/TRBV6-3,TRBD1,13,CASSHTGGAGYTF,TGTGCCAGCAGTCACACAGGGGGTGCCGGCTACACCTTC
TRBJ1-1,once,TRBV12-3/TRBV12-4,-,13,CASSLLGRTEAFF,TGTGCCAGCAGTTTACTGGGCCGGACTGAAGCTTTCTTT
TRBJ1-5,few,TRBV27,TRBD1,15,CASNPGGRSNQPQHF,TGTGCCAGCAACCCAGGGGGCCGCAGCAATCAGCCCCAGCATTTT
TRBJ2-4,-,TRBV5-1,TRBD1,14,CASSLDRVRNIQYF,TGCGCCAGCAGCCTAGACAGGGTGAGGAACATTCAGTACTTC
TRBJ2-3,-,TRBV14,-,17,CASSQGGELAQTMEQYF,TGTGCCAGCAGCCAAGGAGGCGAACTAGCACAAACTATGGAGCAGTATTTT
TRBJ2-1,-,TRBV5-1,TRBD2,16,CASSGVASGSQGEQFF,TGCGCCAGCAGCGGGGTGGCTAGCGGATCCCAGGGAGAGCAGTTCTTC